A selection of T cell receptor beta chains follows, all from one sample in a study of Graves' ophthalmopathy and Graves' hyperthyroidism. TCRdb used MiXCR to reprocess the multiplex PCR reads, holding one entry per CDR3 protein. Of 150,000 to 200,000 distinct CDR3 sequences listed, approximately 40% are singletons. Sequencing used peripheral blood. All receptors derive from a man aged 25-45 years with Graves' ophthalmopathy. The CDR3 runs from the conserved cysteine through the conserved F or W.

CDR3,J,V
CASRIGVAGDQPQHF,TRBJ1-5,TRBV12-3/TRBV12-4
CAIGEDSYEQYF,TRBJ2-7,TRBV10-3
CASSYSGRVGDGYTF,TRBJ1-2,TRBV6-5
CASSSSAGGTEAFF,TRBJ1-1,TRBV7-2
CAWMRASAFHEQYF,TRBJ2-7,TRBV30
CASNSDRGVIGGELFF,TRBJ2-2,TRBV12-3/TRBV12-4
CASSPPSDEQYF,TRBJ2-7,TRBV9
CASIHRGSETQYF,TRBJ2-5,TRBV6-5
CASSLSVPGVQPQHF,TRBJ1-5,TRBV5-5
CASSLVRGPSGELFF,TRBJ2-2,TRBV7-8
CASSWGRVSQPQHF,TRBJ1-5,TRBV27
CSARTTLSYEQYF,TRBJ2-7,TRBV20-1
CATSDPRDTSNYGYTF,TRBJ1-2,TRBV24-1
CASVGLAGVQETQYF,TRBJ2-5,TRBV28
CASSFSEGYEQYF,TRBJ2-7,TRBV28